One sample yielded the 14 T cell receptor beta chains listed below, sequenced in a study of blood T cell repertoires in COVID-19. The data were produced by immunoSEQ multiplex PCR, yet TCRdb's version contains in-frame clones alone and is incomplete. Found here are some 250,000 clones, 82% of them singletons; the top ten hold 3.1%. The sequencing input was peripheral blood. The receptors come from a woman in her late teens or twenties with acute or convalescent COVID-19.

V usage is TRBV5-1 and J usage is TRBJ2-1, with D possibly TRBD1 on 6 matching bases. The CDR3 extends over 14 amino acids. The V end was cut by 9 bases, the J end by 1 base, with 14 bases between. Germline assignment: CDR1 SGHRS and CDR2 YFSETQ. The CDR3 is CATKQGGSYNEQFF. For the CDR3, the DNA is TGCGCCACCAAACAGGGTGGGTCCTACAATGAGCAGTTCTTC.

V gene TRBV28 combines with J gene TRBJ1-6; D is unclear. The germline V gene encodes CDR1 MDHEN and CDR2 SYDVKM. The CDR3 is made up of 13 amino acids. The V gene lost 4 bases and the J gene lost 5 bases, with 6 bases spanning the gap. For the CDR3, the DNA is TGTGCCAGCAGTTATCCCAATAATTCACCCCTCCACTTT. Translated: CASSYPNNSPLHF.

This chain joins TRBV11-2 and TRBJ2-6; D is ambiguous. There are 15 residues in the CDR3. V was clipped by 2 bases and J by 2 bases, with 7 bases between them. The V gene's germline CDR1 is SGHAT and CDR2 FQNNGV. CDR3 bases: TGTGCCAGCAGCTTACGTCGTCCTGGGGCCAACGTCCTGACTTTC. It translates to CASSLRRPGANVLTF.

This clone appeared a single time. The chain joins TRBV27 to TRBJ2-1; a possible D gene is TRBD2 (6 bases). Trimming took 2 bases from V and 9 from J, leaving 11 bases between them. CDR3 length equals 13 residues. Germline V gene lookup returns CDR1 MNHEY and CDR2 SMNVEV (reference sequence). Here the CDR3 DNA reads TGTGCCAGCAGTTTAGGGCTAGCGAGTGAGCAGTTCTTC. Translated: CASSLGLASEQFF.

The CDR3 loop is CTSSGGGGQNTEAFF. The CDR3, as DNA: TGCACCAGCAGCGGGGGCGGGGGGCAGAACACTGAAGCTTTCTTT. The rearrangement links TRBV1 to TRBJ1-1. TRBV1 is listed as a pseudogene. CDR3 length equals 15 residues.

The J gene is TRBJ2-1, the V gene TRBV25-1, with 11 positions matching TRBD2. Germline CDR1 and CDR2: MGHDK and SYGVNS. V gave up 8 bases and J gave up 8 bases; unmatched junction bases: 11. CDR3 size: 15 residues. In DNA form, the CDR3 reads TGTGCCAGCTCGAGACTAGCGGGATCAGGGTATGAGCAGTTCTTC. Amino acid sequence: CASSRLAGSGYEQFF.

This clone was detected only a few times. V is TRBV7-2 and J is TRBJ1-2, with D possibly being TRBD1 (5 bases). This CDR3 is built from 14 residues. Germline V gene lookup returns CDR1 SGHTA and CDR2 FQGNSA. V was pared by 5 bases and J by 5 bases, with 15 bases between. CDR3 region: CASSNPMGGYGYTF. CDR3 coding DNA: TGTGCCAGCAGCAACCCAATGGGGGGTTATGGCTACACCTTC.

Comments on this clone: Other nucleotide sequences from this sample produce the same CDR3. The chain employs TRBV20-1 and TRBJ2-7; D possibly corresponds to TRBD2 (5 bases). V lost 3 bases and J lost 0, with 12 bases in between. Germline V CDR1 and CDR2: DFQATT, SNEGSKA (reference sequence). The CDR3 runs to 14 residues. The CDR3 region is CSASPTGSSYEQYF. The CDR3 DNA is TGCAGTGCTAGTCCGACGGGGAGCTCCTACGAGCAGTACTTC.

The rearrangement links TRBV6-4 to TRBJ1-2; 10 bases align to TRBD1. V dropped 1 base and J dropped 4; count of bases not matched to a gene: 0. Germline values: CDR1 MRHNA, CDR2 SNTAGT. The CDR3 has 14 residues. In DNA form, the CDR3 reads TGTGCCAGCAGTGACTGGACAGGGGGCTATGGCTACACCTTC. Its translation: CASSDWTGGYGYTF.

The rearrangement joins TRBV21-1 to TRBJ2-2; the DNA was not used to check the table's D call, TRBD2. TRBV21-1 is listed as a pseudogene. CDR3 size: 21 residues. In DNA form, the CDR3 reads TGTGCCAGCAGCAAAATCGAGACAGGGTCTGGAAAAGCGGGAGTTAACGGGGAGCTGTTTTTT. Amino acid sequence: CASSKIETGSGKAGVNGELFF.

This clone is a singleton in its sample. The CDR3 DNA reads TGTGCCAGCAGCCGAACCGGGGGGCCGACGCCTGGGGAGCTGTTTTTT. It translates to CASSRTGGPTPGELFF. This chain connects TRBV3-1 (or the pseudogene TRBV3-2) to TRBJ2-2, with a tentative D call TRBD2 (7 bases). The CDR3 contains 16 residues. Germline CDR1 is LGHDT and CDR2 is YNNKEL (reference sequence). Trimming took off 4 bases at V and 8 bases at J, with 20 bases between the two ends.

The chain carries TRBV19 and TRBJ1-5; D is undetermined. The CDR3 sequence is 15 residues long. Germline V gene data show CDR1 as LNHDA and CDR2 as SQIVND (reference sequence). With 1 base removed from V and 0 bases from J, the gap between germline ends came to 7 bases. The CDR3 loop reads CASSIAVISNQPQHF. The DNA for the CDR3 is TGTGCCAGTAGTATAGCGGTAATTAGCAATCAGCCCCAGCATTTT.

This clone was found a few times. V is TRBV7-2 and J is TRBJ2-1; 7 bases are a match to TRBD2. Germline V CDR1 and CDR2: SGHTA, FQGNSA. The CDR3 covers 15 residues. Trimming at V came to 3 bases and at J to 7 bases, leaving 9 bases not matched to a gene. CDR3 sequence: CASSFQAGSFNEQFF. DNA for the CDR3: TGTGCCAGCAGCTTCCAAGCGGGAAGCTTTAATGAGCAGTTCTTC.

CDR3 bases: TGCGCCAGCAGCTCGGACAGGCTTGGAAACACCATATATTTT. Translation gives CASSSDRLGNTIYF. This rearrangement joins TRBV5-1 to TRBJ1-3, with 7 nucleotides matching TRBD1. V trimming: 3 bases; J trimming: 3 bases; junction bases outside the gene matches: 3. Germline V gives CDR1 SGHRS, CDR2 YFSETQ. The CDR3 has 14 residues.